The T cell receptor (beta chain) under discussion was sequenced for a study of immune evolution from preneoplasia to lung adenocarcinoma. J gave up 3 bases and V 3 bases, and 3 bases lay outside the gene matches. The length of the CDR3 is 16 residues. From germline, CDR1 is SEHNR and CDR2 FQNEAQ (reference sequence). Two lung cancer pathologists independently confirmed each histologic diagnosis. The assay was immunoSEQ multiplex PCR, and TCRdb's table has in-frame clones only and misses some. Of thousands of clones listed, almost 80% are singletons. The chain combines TRBV7-9 with TRBJ2-3; TRBD2 aligns across 13 bases. This receptor was identified in a person in their sixties or seventies with lung adenocarcinoma. The sequencing input was FFPE normal lung tissue adjacent to the tumor. CDR3 sequence: CASSLTSGRNTDTQYF. The CDR3 nucleotides are TGTGCCAGCAGCTTGACTAGCGGGAGGAATACAGATACGCAGTATTTT.